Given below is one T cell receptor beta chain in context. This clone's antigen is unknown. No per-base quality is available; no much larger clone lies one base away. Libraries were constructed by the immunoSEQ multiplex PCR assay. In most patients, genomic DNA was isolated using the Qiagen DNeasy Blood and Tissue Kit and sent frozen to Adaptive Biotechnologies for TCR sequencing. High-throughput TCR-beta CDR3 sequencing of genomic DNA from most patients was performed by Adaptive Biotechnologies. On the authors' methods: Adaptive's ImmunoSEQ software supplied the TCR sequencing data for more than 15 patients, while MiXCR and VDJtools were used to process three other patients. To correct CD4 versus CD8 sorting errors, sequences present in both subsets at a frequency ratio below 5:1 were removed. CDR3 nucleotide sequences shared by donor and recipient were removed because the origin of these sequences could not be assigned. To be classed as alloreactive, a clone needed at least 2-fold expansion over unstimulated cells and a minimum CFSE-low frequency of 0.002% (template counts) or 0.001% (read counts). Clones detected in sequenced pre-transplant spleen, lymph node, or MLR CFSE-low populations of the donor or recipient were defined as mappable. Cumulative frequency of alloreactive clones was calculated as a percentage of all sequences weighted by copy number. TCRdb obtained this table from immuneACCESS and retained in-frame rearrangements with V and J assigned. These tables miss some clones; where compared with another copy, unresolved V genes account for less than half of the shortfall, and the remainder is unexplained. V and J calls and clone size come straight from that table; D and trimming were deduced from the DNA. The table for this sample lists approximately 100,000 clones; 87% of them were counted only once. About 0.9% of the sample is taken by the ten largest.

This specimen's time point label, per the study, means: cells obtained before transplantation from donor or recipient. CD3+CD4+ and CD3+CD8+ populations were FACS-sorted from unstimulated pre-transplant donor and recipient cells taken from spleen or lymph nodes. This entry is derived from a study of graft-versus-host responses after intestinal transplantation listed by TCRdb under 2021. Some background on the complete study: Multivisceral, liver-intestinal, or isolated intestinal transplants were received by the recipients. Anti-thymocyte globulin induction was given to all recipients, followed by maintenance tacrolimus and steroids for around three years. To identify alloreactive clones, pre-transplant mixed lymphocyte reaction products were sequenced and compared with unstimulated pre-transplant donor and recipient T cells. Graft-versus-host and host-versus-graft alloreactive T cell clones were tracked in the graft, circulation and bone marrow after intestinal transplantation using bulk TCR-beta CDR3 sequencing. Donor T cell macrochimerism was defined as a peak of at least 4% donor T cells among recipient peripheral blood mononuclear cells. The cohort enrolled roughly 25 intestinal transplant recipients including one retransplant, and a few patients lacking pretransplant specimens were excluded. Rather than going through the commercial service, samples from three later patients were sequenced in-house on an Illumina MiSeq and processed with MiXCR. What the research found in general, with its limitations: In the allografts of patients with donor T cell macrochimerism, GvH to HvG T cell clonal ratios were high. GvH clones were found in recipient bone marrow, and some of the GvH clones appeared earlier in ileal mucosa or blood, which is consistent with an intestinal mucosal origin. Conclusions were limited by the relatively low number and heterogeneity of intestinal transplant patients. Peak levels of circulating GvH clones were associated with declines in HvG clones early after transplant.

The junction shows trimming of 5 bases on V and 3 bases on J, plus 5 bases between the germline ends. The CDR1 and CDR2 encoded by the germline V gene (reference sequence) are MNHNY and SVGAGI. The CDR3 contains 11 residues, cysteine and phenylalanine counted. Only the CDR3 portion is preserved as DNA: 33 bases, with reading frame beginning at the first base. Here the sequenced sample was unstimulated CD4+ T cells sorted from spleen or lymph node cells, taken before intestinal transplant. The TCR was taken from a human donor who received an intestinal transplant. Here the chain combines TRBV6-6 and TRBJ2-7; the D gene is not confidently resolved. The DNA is TGTGCCAGCAGTGCCATCTACGAGCAGTACTTC. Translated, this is CASSAIYEQYF.